This T cell receptor beta chain was recorded in a study of T-cell memory formation after mild COVID-19. This clonotype was found a few times. Trimming cost V 0 bases and J 4 bases, with 6 bases left between them. In germline, CDR1 is MNHEY, CDR2 SVGAGI. CDR3 size: 14 residues. TCRdb reanalysed the 5' RACE reads using MiXCR and keeps one entry per CDR3 protein. This table has 500,000 to 600,000 distinct CDR3 sequences, roughly 17% appearing once. This clonotype was sampled from an adult woman who had mild COVID-19 (a few samples of this study predate the infection). Cell type and time point are not known. This sequence joins TRBV6-5 and TRBJ2-2, with unresolved D. The sample taken for sequencing was PBMCs or a T cell subset sorted from them (not recorded which). The CDR3 loop reads CASSYSVPTGELFF. CDR3 coding DNA: TGTGCCAGCAGTTACTCGGTACCCACCGGGGAGCTGTTTTTT.